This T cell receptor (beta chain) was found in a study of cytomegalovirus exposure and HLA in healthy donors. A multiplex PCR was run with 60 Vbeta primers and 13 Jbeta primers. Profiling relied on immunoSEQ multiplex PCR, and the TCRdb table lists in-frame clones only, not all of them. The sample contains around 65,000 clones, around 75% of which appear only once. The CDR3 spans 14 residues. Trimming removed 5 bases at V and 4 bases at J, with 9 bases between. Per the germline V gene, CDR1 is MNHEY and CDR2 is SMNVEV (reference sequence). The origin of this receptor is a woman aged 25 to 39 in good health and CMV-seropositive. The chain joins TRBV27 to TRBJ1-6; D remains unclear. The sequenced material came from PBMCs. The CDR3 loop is CASSLELYNSPLHF. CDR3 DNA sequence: TGTGCCAGCAGTCTGGAGTTATATAATTCACCCCTCCACTTT.